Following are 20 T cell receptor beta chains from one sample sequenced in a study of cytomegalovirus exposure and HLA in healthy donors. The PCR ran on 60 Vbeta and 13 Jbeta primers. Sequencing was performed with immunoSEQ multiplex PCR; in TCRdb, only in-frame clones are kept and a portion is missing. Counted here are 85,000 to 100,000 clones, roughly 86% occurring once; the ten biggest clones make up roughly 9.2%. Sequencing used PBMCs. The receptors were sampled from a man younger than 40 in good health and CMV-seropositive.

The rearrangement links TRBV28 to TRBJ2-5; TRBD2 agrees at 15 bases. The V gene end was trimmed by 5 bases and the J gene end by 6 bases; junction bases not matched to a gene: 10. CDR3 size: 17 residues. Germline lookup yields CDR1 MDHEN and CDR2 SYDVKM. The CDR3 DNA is TGTGCCAGCAGTCCCGGACTAGCGGGAGGGTCCGGGAAGACCCAGTACTTC. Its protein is CASSPGLAGGSGKTQYF.

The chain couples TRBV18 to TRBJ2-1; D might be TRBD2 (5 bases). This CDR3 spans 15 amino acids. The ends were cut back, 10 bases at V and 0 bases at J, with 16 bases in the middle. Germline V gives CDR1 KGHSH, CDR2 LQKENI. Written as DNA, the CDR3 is TGTGCCACCAGATCATCGGGGAGCTCCTACAATGAGCAGTTCTTC. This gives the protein CATRSSGSSYNEQFF.

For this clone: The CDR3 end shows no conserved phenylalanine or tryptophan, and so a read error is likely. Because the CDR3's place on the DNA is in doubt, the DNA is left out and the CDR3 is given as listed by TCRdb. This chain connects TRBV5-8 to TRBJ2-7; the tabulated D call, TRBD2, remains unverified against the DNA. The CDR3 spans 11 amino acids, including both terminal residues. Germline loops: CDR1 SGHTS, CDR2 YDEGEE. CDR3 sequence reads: CASSSWSQPTL.

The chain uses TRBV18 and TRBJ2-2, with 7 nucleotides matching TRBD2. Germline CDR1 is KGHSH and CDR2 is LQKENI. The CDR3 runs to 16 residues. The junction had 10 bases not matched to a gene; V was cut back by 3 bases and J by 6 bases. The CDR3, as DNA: TGTGCCAGCTCACCCTGGCCTAGCGGAAGCGCCGGGGAGCTGTTTTTT. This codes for CASSPWPSGSAGELFF. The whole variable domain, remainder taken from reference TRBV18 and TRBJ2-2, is NAGVMQNPRHLVRRRGQEARLRCSPMKGHSHVYWYRQLPEEGLKFMVYLQKENIIDESGMPKERFSAEFPKEGPSILRIQQVVRGDSAAYFCASSPWPSGSAGELFFGEGSRLTVL.

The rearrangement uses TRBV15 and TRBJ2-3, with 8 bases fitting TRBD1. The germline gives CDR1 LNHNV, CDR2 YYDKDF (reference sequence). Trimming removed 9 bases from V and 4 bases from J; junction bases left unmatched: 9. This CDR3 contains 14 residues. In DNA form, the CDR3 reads TGTGCCACGTCGGACAGGGCTAGCGCAGATACGCAGTATTTT. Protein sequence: CATSDRASADTQYF.

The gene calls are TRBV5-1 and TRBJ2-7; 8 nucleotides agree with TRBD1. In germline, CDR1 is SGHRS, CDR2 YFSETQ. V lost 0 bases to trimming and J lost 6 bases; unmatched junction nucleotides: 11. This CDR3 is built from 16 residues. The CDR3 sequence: CASSLAIGQGEGEQYF. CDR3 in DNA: TGCGCCAGCAGCTTGGCCATCGGACAGGGCGAGGGCGAGCAGTACTTC.

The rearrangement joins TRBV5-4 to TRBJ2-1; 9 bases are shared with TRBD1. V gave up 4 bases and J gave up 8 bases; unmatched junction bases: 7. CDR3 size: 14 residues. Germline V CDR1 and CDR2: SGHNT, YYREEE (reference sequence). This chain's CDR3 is CASSGRDRAYEQFF. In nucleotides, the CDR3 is TGTGCCAGCAGCGGAAGGGACAGGGCATATGAGCAGTTCTTC.

The CDR3 spells CASSLGDRGRKTQYF. Written as DNA, the CDR3 is TGTGCCAGCAGTTTGGGGGACAGGGGGCGAAAGACCCAGTACTTC. The V call is TRBV28, the J call TRBJ2-5, with 12 bases aligning to TRBD1. Per the germline V gene, CDR1 is MDHEN and CDR2 is SYDVKM. The CDR3 loop spans 15 amino acids. Losses at the gene ends were 3 bases for V and 6 bases for J; bases not matched to a gene: 5. Full variable domain (missing parts from reference TRBV28 and TRBJ2-5): DVKVTQSSRYLVKRTGEKVFLECVQDMDHENMFWYRQDPGLGLRLIYFSYDVKMKEKGDIPEGYSVSREKKERFSLILESASTNQTSMYLCASSLGDRGRKTQYFGPGTRLLVL.

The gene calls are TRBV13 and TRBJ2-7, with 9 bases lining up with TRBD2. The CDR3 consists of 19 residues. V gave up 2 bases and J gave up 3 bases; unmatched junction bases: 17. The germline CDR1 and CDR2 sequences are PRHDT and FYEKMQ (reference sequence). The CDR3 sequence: CASSLQLVAGASSLYEQYF. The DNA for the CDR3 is TGTGCCAGCAGCTTACAGTTGGTAGCGGGAGCTTCCTCCCTCTACGAGCAGTACTTC. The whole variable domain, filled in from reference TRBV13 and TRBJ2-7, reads AAGVIQSPRHLIKEKRETATLKCYPIPRHDTVYWYQQGPGQDPQFLISFYEKMQSDKGSIPDRFSAQQFSDYHSELNMSSLELGDSALYFCASSLQLVAGASSLYEQYFGPGTRLTVT.

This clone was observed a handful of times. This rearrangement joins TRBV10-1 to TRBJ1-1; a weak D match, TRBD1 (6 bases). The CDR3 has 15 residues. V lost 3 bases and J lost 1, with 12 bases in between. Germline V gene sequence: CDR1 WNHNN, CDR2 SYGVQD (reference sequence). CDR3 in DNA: TGCGCCAGCAGTGAACTTACAGGGACGAACACTGAAGCTTTCTTT. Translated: CASSELTGTNTEAFF.

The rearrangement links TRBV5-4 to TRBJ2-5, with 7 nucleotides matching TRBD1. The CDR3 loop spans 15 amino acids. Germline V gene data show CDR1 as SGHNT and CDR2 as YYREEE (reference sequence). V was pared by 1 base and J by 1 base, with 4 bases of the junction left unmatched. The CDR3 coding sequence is TGTGCCAGCAGCTTGTCGGGACAGATCCAAGAGACCCAGTACTTC. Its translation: CASSLSGQIQETQYF. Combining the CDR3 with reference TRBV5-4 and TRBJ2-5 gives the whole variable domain ETGVTQSPTHLIKTRGQQVTLRCSSQSGHNTVSWYQQALGQGPQFIFQYYREEENGRGNFPPRFSGLQFPNYSSELNVNALELDDSALYLCASSLSGQIQETQYFGPGTRLLVL.

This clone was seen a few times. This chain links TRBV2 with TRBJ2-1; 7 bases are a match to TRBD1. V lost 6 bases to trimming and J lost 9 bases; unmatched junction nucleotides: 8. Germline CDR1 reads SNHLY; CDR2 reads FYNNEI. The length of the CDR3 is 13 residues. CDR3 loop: CASRRMTGFEQFF. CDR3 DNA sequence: TGTGCCAGCAGGAGAATGACAGGGTTTGAGCAGTTCTTC. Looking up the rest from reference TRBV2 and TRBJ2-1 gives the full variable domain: EPEVTQTPSHQVTQMGQEVILRCVPISNHLYFYWYRQILGQKVEFLVSFYNNEISEKSEIFDDQFSVERPDGSNFTLKIRSTKLEDSAMYFCASRRMTGFEQFFGPGTRLTVL.

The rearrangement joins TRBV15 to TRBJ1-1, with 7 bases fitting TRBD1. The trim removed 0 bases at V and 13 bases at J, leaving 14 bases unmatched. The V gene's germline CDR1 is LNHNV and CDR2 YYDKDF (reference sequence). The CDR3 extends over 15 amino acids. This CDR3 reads CATSREPQDRPDSFF. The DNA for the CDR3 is TGTGCCACCAGCAGAGAACCGCAGGACAGGCCTGATAGTTTCTTT.

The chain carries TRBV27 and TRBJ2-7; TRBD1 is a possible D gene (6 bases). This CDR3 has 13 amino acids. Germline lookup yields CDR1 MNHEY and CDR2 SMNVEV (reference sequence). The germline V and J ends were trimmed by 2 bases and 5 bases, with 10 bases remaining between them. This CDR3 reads CASSLRTAHEQYF. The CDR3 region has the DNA TGTGCCAGCAGTTTACGGACAGCCCACGAGCAGTACTTC.

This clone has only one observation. As DNA, the CDR3 is TGTGCCAGCTCACCAGTATCCGGCTATGGCTACACCTTC. Protein sequence: CASSPVSGYGYTF. The chain employs TRBV18 and TRBJ1-2; D is unclear. The CDR3 is 13 amino acids. The V end lost 2 bases, the J end lost 4 bases, and 8 bases lay between the germline ends. Germline V gives CDR1 KGHSH, CDR2 LQKENI. Full variable domain (outside the CDR3, taken from reference TRBV18 and TRBJ1-2): NAGVMQNPRHLVRRRGQEARLRCSPMKGHSHVYWYRQLPEEGLKFMVYLQKENIIDESGMPKERFSAEFPKEGPSILRIQQVVRGDSAAYFCASSPVSGYGYTFGSGTRLTVV.

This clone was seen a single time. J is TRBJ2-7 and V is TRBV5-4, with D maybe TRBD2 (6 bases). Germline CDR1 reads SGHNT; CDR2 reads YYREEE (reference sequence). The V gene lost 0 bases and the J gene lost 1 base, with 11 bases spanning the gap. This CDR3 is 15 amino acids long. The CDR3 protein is CASSLGREWSYEQYF. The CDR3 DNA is TGTGCCAGCAGCTTGGGTCGGGAGTGGTCCTACGAGCAGTACTTC. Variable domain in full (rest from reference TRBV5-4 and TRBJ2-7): ETGVTQSPTHLIKTRGQQVTLRCSSQSGHNTVSWYQQALGQGPQFIFQYYREEENGRGNFPPRFSGLQFPNYSSELNVNALELDDSALYLCASSLGREWSYEQYFGPGTRLTVT.

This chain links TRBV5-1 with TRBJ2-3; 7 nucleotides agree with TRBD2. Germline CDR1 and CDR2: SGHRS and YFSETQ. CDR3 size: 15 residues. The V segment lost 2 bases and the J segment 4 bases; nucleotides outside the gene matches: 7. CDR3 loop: CASSLGTSEPDTQYF. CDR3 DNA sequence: TGCGCCAGCAGCTTAGGCACTAGCGAGCCAGATACGCAGTATTTT.

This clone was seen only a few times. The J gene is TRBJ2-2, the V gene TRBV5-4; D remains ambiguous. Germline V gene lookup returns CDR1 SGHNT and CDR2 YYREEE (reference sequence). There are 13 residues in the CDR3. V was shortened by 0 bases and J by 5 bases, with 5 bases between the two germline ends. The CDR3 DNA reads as TGTGCCAGCAGCTTGGACGGGACCGGGGAGCTGTTTTTT. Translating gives CASSLDGTGELFF. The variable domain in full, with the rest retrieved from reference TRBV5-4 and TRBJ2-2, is ETGVTQSPTHLIKTRGQQVTLRCSSQSGHNTVSWYQQALGQGPQFIFQYYREEENGRGNFPPRFSGLQFPNYSSELNVNALELDDSALYLCASSLDGTGELFFGEGSRLTVL.

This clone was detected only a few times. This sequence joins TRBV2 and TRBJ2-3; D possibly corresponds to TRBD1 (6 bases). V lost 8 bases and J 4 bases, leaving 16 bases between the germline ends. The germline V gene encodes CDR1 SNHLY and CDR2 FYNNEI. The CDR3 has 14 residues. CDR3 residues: CASGRQGMADTQYF. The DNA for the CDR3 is TGTGCCAGCGGGCGCCAGGGGATGGCAGATACGCAGTATTTT.

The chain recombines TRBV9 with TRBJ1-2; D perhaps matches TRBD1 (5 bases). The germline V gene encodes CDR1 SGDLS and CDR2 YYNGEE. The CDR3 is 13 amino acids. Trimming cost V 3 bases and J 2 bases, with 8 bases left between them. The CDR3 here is CASSAGVNYGYTF. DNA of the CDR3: TGTGCCAGCAGCGCGGGGGTGAACTATGGCTACACCTTC.